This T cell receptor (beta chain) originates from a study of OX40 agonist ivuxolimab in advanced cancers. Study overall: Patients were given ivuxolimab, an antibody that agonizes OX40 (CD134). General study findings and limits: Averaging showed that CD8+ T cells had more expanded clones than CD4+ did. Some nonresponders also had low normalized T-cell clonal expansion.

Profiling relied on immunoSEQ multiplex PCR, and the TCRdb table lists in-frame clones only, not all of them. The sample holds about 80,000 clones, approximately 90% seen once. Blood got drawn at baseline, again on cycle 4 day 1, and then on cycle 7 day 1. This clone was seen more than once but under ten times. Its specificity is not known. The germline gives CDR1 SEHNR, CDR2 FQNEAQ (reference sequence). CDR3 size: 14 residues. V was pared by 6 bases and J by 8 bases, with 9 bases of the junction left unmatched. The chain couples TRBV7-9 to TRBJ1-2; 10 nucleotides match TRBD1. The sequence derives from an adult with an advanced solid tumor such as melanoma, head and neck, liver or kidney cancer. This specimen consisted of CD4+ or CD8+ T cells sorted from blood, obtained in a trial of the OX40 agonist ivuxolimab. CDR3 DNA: TGTGCCAGCAGGGGCCGGGACAGGGGATACGGCTACACCTTC. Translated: CASRGRDRGYGYTF.